This T cell receptor beta chain was identified during a study of T-cell memory formation after mild COVID-19. Points from the study as a whole: Pre-infection memory showed some responding clones, and this suggested that cross-reactive memory joined. A balance of CD4 and CD8 characterized clones contracting day 15 to 85, whereas later expanders leaned CD4+.

Germline CDR1 and CDR2: SGHTA and FQGNSA. Deletions cut 6 bases from V and 4 bases from J, with 13 bases between. The CDR3 length is 15 residues. The authors produced TCR alpha and TCR beta cDNA libraries with sample barcodes and UMIs by 5'RACE using constant-segment primers. One entry per CDR3 protein results from TCRdb running MiXCR on the 5' RACE reads. In the table there are some 490,000 distinct CDR3 sequences, approximately 18% of which are singletons. This clonotype was recorded a few times. Its specificity is not known. This sequence joins TRBV7-2 and TRBJ2-6, with D perhaps TRBD2 (6 bases). The sequence was obtained from an adult woman who had mild COVID-19 (a few samples of this study predate the infection). Cell type and time point are not known. The specimen was PBMCs or a T cell subset sorted from them (not recorded which). The CDR3: CASRPGSAGANVLTF. The CDR3 DNA is TGTGCCAGCAGACCCGGGAGTGCGGGGGCCAACGTCCTGACTTTC.